This T cell receptor (beta chain) stems from a study of blood T cell repertoires in COVID-19. Looking at the study overall: The United States, Italy and Spain supplied acute and convalescent COVID-19 samples. T cells, B-cell-depleted T cells, or PBMCs provided the cDNA or gDNA that served as material.

Per the original data handling: Amplified reference gene primers provided the basis for estimating nucleated cell counts. Clones were read by immunoSEQ multiplex PCR, and TCRdb kept only the in-frame ones, dropping some. V and J calls and clone size are given by that table; D and trimming were obtained from the DNA. The sample includes more than 300,000 clones, about 82% of them seen just once. Germline V lookup: CDR1 ENHRY, CDR2 SYGVKD. The V end lost 6 bases, the J end lost 3 bases, and 6 bases lay between the germline ends. This CDR3 is built from 11 residues. The chain has TRBV10-3 and TRBJ2-7; D perhaps matches TRBD2 (6 bases). This TCR was recovered from a woman between 45 and 65 years old with acute or convalescent COVID-19. The sequenced sample was peripheral blood. Here the CDR3 reads CAISGSYEQYF. CDR3 nucleotides: TGTGCCATCAGCGGGAGCTACGAGCAGTACTTC.